A selection of T cell receptor beta chains follows, all from one sample in a study of Graves' ophthalmopathy and Graves' hyperthyroidism. TCRdb used MiXCR to reprocess the multiplex PCR reads, holding one entry per CDR3 protein. The data contain about 15,000 distinct CDR3 sequences, around 50% of them singletons. The sample consisted of peripheral blood. These receptors came from a woman aged 25 to 39 with Graves' ophthalmopathy. CDR3s include the opening cysteine and the closing phenylalanine or tryptophan. Clone size is given for some rows only: seen once, a few or many times, or a class if the clone is expanded.

v_call: TRBV7-3; j_call: TRBJ2-5; clone_size: many; cdr3_aa: CASSFGNQETQYF
v_call: TRBV20-1; j_call: TRBJ2-7; clone_size: -; cdr3_aa: CSATPGQGASGEQYF
v_call: TRBV12-3/TRBV12-4; j_call: TRBJ2-1; clone_size: many; cdr3_aa: CASSFRTLAGDPFRSYNEQFF
v_call: TRBV7-6; j_call: TRBJ2-1; clone_size: once; cdr3_aa: CASSYLQGRTYNEQFF
v_call: TRBV2; j_call: TRBJ2-2; clone_size: few; cdr3_aa: CASTGLASTGELFF
v_call: TRBV20-1; j_call: TRBJ2-1; clone_size: -; cdr3_aa: CSATTSGRTYDEQFF
v_call: TRBV10-2; j_call: TRBJ2-7; clone_size: -; cdr3_aa: CASSESGVGSGNYEQYF
v_call: TRBV29-1; j_call: TRBJ2-1; clone_size: -; cdr3_aa: CGVLDLSSYYEQFF
v_call: TRBV2; j_call: TRBJ2-3; clone_size: once; cdr3_aa: CARSTDTQYF
v_call: TRBV20-1; j_call: TRBJ2-7; clone_size: -; cdr3_aa: CSATRGGYEQYF
v_call: TRBV7-9; j_call: TRBJ1-1; clone_size: -; cdr3_aa: CASSLRQGALGTEAFF
v_call: TRBV9; j_call: TRBJ2-5; clone_size: -; cdr3_aa: CASSRTSAKETQYF
v_call: TRBV24-1; j_call: TRBJ1-3; clone_size: many; cdr3_aa: CATSEQGGNTIYF
v_call: TRBV20-1; j_call: TRBJ2-3; clone_size: -; cdr3_aa: CSANPHLAGVTDTQYF
v_call: TRBV7-3; j_call: TRBJ1-3; clone_size: medium-sized; cdr3_aa: CASSPQGGAGNTIYF
v_call: TRBV20-1; j_call: TRBJ2-1; clone_size: many; cdr3_aa: CSATRGYNEQFF
v_call: TRBV20-1; j_call: TRBJ2-7; clone_size: many; cdr3_aa: CSARGGWGGRGEQYF
v_call: TRBV27; j_call: TRBJ2-3; clone_size: -; cdr3_aa: CASSLREGDTQYF
v_call: TRBV2; j_call: TRBJ2-5; clone_size: few; cdr3_aa: CASNPGFAETQYF
v_call: TRBV28; j_call: TRBJ2-7; clone_size: -; cdr3_aa: CASSPRTGASYEQYF
v_call: TRBV19; j_call: TRBJ2-2; clone_size: -; cdr3_aa: CASRGGTANTGELFF
v_call: TRBV7-2; j_call: TRBJ1-5; clone_size: many; cdr3_aa: CASSLAGQRDQPQHF
v_call: TRBV10-3; j_call: TRBJ2-7; clone_size: -; cdr3_aa: CAISDREQPPYEQYF
v_call: TRBV7-8; j_call: TRBJ2-1; clone_size: -; cdr3_aa: CASRRRTSGSDGNEQFF
v_call: TRBV29-1; j_call: TRBJ2-3; clone_size: -; cdr3_aa: CSIPRVRSSGRGGTDTQYF
v_call: TRBV7-9; j_call: TRBJ1-3; clone_size: -; cdr3_aa: CASSTSGGAGNTIYF
v_call: TRBV25-1; j_call: TRBJ1-4; clone_size: -; cdr3_aa: CTSRGDRNNEKLFF
v_call: TRBV10-2; j_call: TRBJ2-2; clone_size: -; cdr3_aa: CASRGLAGGGNTGELFF
v_call: TRBV19; j_call: TRBJ2-7; clone_size: medium-sized; cdr3_aa: CATHSDRLGTSGSYEQYF
v_call: TRBV5-4; j_call: TRBJ2-2; clone_size: few; cdr3_aa: CASSLGGLGTGELFF
v_call: TRBV12-3/TRBV12-4; j_call: TRBJ1-4; clone_size: few; cdr3_aa: CASSLAGRMTEKLFF